The clone carrying this T cell receptor beta chain was detected only a few times. This CDR3 is 13 amino acids long. The V gene's germline CDR1 is KGHSH and CDR2 LQKENI. V trimming: 8 bases; J trimming: 3 bases; junction bases outside the gene matches: 6. Each CDR3 protein gets one entry after TCRdb re-called the RT-PCR reads with MiXCR. The table has hundreds of thousands of distinct CDR3 sequences, over 12% seen once. The V and J genes are TRBV18 and TRBJ1-2; 7 nucleotides match TRBD1. The source of this sequence is a female donor in good health, serving as a healthy control. The sequencing input was memory CD4+ T cells from blood. The DNA of the CDR3 is TGTGCCAGCAATGCAGGGGGTGACTATGGCTACACCTTC. It specifies CASNAGGDYGYTF.